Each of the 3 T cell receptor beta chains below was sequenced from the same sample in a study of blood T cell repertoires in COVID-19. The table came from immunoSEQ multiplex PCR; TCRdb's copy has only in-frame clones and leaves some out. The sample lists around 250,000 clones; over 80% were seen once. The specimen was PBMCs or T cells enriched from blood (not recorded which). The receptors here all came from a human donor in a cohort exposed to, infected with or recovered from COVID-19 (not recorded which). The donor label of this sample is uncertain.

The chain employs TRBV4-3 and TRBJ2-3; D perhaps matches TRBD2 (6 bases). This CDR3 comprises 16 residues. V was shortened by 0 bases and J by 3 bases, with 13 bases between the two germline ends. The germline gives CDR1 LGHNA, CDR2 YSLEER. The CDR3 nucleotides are TGCGCCAGCAGCCAAGATCCCGACGGGGGAACAGATACGCAGTATTTT. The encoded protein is CASSQDPDGGTDTQYF.

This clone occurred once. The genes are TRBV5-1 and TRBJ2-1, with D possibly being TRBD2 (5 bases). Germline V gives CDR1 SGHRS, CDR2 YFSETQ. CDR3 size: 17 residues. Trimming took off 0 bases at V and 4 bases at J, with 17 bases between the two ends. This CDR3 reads CASSLEGWRTAYNEQFF. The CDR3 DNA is TGCGCCAGCAGCTTGGAGGGCTGGAGGACGGCTTACAATGAGCAGTTCTTC.

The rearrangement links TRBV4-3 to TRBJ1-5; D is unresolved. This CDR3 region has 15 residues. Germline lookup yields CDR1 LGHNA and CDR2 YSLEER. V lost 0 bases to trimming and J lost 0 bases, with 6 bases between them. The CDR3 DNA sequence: TGCGCCAGCAGCCAAGATTTCGGTAGCAATCAGCCCCAGCATTTT. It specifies CASSQDFGSNQPQHF.